This T cell receptor (beta chain) is from a study of CD8 T cells in Susac syndrome. Study-level findings and limits: The Susac syndrome CD4+ T cell repertoires displayed no clonal expansion.

For this clonotype: Its target is unknown.

Random hexamers were used to reverse transcribe an amount of about 0.45 to 1 ug RNA. The immunoSEQ assay covered 54 Vbeta and 13 Jbeta segments for CDR3. TCRdb reprocessed the immunoSEQ multiplex PCR reads via MiXCR and lists one record per CDR3 protein. The sample holds roughly 160,000 distinct CDR3 sequences; roughly 95% are singletons and the top ten take 0.095% to 0.15%. The sequenced material came from CD4+ T cells from PBMCs. The TCR was taken from a human donor with Susac syndrome.

DNA of the CDR3: TGTGCCAGCAGCTTGTTGGGGTACACCGGGGAGCTGTTTTTT. The encoded protein is CASSLLGYTGELFF. The chain carries TRBV5-4 and TRBJ2-2; D is ambiguous. Germline CDR1 SGHNT, CDR2 YYREEE (reference sequence). V dropped 1 base and J dropped 3 bases, with 7 bases sitting between them. The CDR3 runs to 14 residues. Full variable domain (outside the CDR3, taken from reference TRBV5-4 and TRBJ2-2): ETGVTQSPTHLIKTRGQQVTLRCSSQSGHNTVSWYQQALGQGPQFIFQYYREEENGRGNFPPRFSGLQFPNYSSELNVNALELDDSALYLCASSLLGYTGELFFGEGSRLTVL.